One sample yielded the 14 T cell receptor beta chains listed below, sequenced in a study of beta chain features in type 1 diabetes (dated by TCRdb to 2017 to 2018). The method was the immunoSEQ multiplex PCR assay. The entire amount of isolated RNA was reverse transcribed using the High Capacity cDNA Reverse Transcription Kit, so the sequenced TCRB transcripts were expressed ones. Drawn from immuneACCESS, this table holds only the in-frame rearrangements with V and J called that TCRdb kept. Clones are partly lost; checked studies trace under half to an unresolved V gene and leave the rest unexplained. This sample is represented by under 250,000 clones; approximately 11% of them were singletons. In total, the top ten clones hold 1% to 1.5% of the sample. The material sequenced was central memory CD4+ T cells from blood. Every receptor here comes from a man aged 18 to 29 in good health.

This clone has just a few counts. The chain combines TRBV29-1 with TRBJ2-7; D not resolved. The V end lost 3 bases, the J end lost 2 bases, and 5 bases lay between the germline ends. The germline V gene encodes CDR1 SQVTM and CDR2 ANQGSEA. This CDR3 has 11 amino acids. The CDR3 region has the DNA TGCAGCGTTGAGGTAGCCTACGAGCAGTACTTC. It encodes CSVEVAYEQYF.

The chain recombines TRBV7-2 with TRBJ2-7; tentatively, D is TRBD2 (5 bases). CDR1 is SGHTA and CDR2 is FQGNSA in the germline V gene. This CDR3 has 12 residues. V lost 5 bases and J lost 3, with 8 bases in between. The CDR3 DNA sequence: TGTGCCAGCAGCCGTGACTACTACGAGCAGTACTTC. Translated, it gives CASSRDYYEQYF.

The CDR3 sequence: CAISDPGVYGYTF. DNA of the CDR3: TGTGCCATCAGTGACCCAGGCGTCTATGGCTACACCTTC. The gene calls are TRBV10-3 and TRBJ1-2, with no clear D. V was clipped by 3 bases and J by 4 bases, with 9 bases between them. The CDR3 contains 13 residues. CDR1 and CDR2 (germline): ENHRY, SYGVKD.

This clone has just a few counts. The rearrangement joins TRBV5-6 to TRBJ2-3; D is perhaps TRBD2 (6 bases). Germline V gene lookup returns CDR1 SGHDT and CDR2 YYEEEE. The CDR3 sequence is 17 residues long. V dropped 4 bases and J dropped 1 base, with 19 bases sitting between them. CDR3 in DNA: TGTGCCAGCAGCATTGGATGGACCGCTAGCGGCACAGATACGCAGTATTTT. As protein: CASSIGWTASGTDTQYF.

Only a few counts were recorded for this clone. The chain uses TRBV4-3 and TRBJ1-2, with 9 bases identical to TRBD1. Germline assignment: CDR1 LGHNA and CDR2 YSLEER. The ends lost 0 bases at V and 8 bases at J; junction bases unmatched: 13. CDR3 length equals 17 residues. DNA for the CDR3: TGCGCCAGCAGCCAAGATCTCGGGACAGGGCAAGTACGGGGCTACACCTTC. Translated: CASSQDLGTGQVRGYTF.

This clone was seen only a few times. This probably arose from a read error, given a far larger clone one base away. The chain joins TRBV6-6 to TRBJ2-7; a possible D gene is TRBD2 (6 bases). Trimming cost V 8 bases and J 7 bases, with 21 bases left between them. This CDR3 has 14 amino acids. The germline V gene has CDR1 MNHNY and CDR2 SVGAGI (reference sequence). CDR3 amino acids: CASRDSNSYNEQYF. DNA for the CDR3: TGTGCCAGCCGGGACTCCAACTCCTACAATGAGCAGTACTTC.

The CDR3 DNA is TGTGCCAGCAGCTTACGGGACAGGTTTCTTCAAGAGACCCAGTACTTC. Translated: CASSLRDRFLQETQYF. This chain connects TRBV7-9 to TRBJ2-5, with TRBD1 matching over 8 bases. The CDR3 totals 16 residues. J was trimmed by 2 bases and V by 2 bases; bases with no gene match: 7. Germline V lookup: CDR1 SEHNR, CDR2 FQNEAQ (reference sequence).

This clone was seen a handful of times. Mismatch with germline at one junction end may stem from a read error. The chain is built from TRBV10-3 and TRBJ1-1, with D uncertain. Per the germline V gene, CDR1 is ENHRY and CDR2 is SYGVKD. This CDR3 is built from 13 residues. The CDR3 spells CASSESAPREIVF. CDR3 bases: TGTGCCAGCAGTGAGTCGGCCCCGAGGGAGATTGTCTTT.

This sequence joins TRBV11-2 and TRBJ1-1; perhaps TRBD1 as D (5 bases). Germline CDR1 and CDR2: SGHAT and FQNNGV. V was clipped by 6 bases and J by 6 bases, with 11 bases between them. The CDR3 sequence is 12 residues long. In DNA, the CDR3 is TGTGCCAGCAGGCCGGTAGGGGCTGAAGCTTTCTTT. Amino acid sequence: CASRPVGAEAFF.

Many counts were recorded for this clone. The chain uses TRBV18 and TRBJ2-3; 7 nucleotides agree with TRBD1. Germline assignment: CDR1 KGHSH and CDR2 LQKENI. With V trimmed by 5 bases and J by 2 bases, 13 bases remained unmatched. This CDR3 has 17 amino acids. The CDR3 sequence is CASSSPLTGTATDTQYF. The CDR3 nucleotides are TGTGCCAGCTCATCCCCCTTGACAGGGACGGCCACAGATACGCAGTATTTT.

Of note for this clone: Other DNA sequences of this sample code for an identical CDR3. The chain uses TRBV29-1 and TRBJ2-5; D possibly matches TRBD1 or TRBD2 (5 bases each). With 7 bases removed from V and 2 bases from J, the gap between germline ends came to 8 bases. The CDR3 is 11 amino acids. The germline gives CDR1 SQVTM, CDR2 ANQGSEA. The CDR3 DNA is TGCAGCGCGGGACCGCAAGAGACCCAGTACTTC. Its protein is CSAGPQETQYF. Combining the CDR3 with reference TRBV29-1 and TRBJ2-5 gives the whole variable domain SAVISQKPSRDICQRGTSLTIQCQVDSQVTMMFWYRQQPGQSLTLIATANQGSEATYESGFVIDKFPISRPNLTFSTLTVSNMSPEDSSIYLCSAGPQETQYFGPGTRLLVL.

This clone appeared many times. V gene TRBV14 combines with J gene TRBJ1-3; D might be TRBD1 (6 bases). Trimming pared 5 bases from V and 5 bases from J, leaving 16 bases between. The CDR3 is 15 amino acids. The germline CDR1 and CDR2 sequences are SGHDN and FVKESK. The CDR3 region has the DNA TGTGCCAGCAGCTGGGGACGGACAGCGAGAAACACCATATATTTT. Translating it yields CASSWGRTARNTIYF.

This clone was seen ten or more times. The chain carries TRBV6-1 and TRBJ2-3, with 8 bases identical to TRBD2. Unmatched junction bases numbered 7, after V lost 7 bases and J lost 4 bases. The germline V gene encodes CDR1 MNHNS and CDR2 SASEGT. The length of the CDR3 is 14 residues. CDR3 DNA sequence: TGTGCCAGCAAGGAACAGCGGGAGTCAGATACGCAGTATTTT. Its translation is CASKEQRESDTQYF.

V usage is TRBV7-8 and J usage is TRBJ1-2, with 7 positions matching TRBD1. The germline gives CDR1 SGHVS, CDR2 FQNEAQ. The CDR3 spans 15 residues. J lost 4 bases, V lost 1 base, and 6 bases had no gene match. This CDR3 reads CASSLGRGQSYGYTF. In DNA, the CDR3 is TGTGCCAGCAGCTTAGGAAGGGGACAGAGCTATGGCTACACCTTC.